The 26 T cell receptor beta chains below come from one sample, sequenced in a study of blood T cells in healthy people across ages. The use of a sample-barcoded 5' primer and a J-beta primer mix characterized a second PCR of 7 to 11 cycles. Via MiXCR, TCRdb re-called the 5' RACE reads, giving one row per CDR3 protein. The sample contains some 1.5 million distinct CDR3 sequences, roughly 28% of which appear only once. The sequenced sample was blood. All receptors derive from a young woman in good health.

V is TRBV29-1 and J is TRBJ1-2; D call uncertain. The CDR3 runs 10 residues. The V gene's germline CDR1 is SQVTM and CDR2 ANQGSEA. V was pared by 7 bases and J by 7 bases, with 10 bases between. The CDR3 coding sequence is TGCAGCGAAACAGAGACTGGCTACACCTTC. Residues: CSETETGYTF.

This clonotype has at least ten counts. CDR3: CASVLLAGTAYNEQFF. CDR3 nucleotides: TGTGCCAGCGTTCTATTAGCGGGGACCGCCTACAATGAGCAGTTCTTC. This rearrangement joins TRBV11-2 to TRBJ2-1; 8 positions match TRBD2. The ends lost 8 bases at V and 2 bases at J; junction bases unmatched: 11. CDR3 length: 16 residues. Per germline, CDR1 SGHAT and CDR2 FQNNGV.

This clonotype was seen a handful of times. The rearrangement links TRBV5-1 to TRBJ2-2; D is perhaps TRBD2 (5 bases). The CDR3 extends over 15 amino acids. The germline V and J ends were trimmed by 5 bases and 8 bases, with 19 bases remaining between them. In germline, CDR1 is SGHRS, CDR2 YFSETQ. The CDR3 DNA reads as TGCGCCAGCAGACTCCTCGAGGGAGCGGCGGGGGAGCTGTTTTTT. This gives the protein CASRLLEGAAGELFF. The full variable domain, with the rest looked up from reference TRBV5-1 and TRBJ2-2, is KAGVTQTPRYLIKTRGQQVTLSCSPISGHRSVSWYQQTPGQGLQFLFEYFSETQRNKGNFPGRFSGRQFSNSRSEMNVSTLELGDSALYLCASRLLEGAAGELFFGEGSRLTVL.

J is TRBJ2-3 and V is TRBV20-1; weak D call: TRBD2 (5 bases). V was trimmed by 6 bases and J by 10 bases, leaving 14 bases between them. There are 11 residues in the CDR3. Germline V lookup: CDR1 DFQATT, CDR2 SNEGSKA (reference sequence). The CDR3 loop is CSARTSSSQYF. The DNA for the CDR3 is TGCAGTGCCAGAACTAGTAGCTCGCAGTATTTT.

As to this clonotype: Because it lacks the conserved phenylalanine or tryptophan at the end, this CDR3 is likely a read error. No DNA is shown, since the ends of the CDR3 on it are uncertain; the CDR3 is the one TCRdb lists. The rearrangement joins TRBV21-1 to TRBJ2-7; whether TRBD1, the table's D call, matches the DNA was not checked. TRBV21-1 is shown as a pseudogene. The CDR3 is made up of 18 amino acids, end residues included. The CDR3 sequence is CASSGPGKSQGARNEQYI.

V is TRBV3-1 and J is TRBJ2-5; 10 bases line up with TRBD1. The tail of the sequence fits TRBJ2-7 better, so the J call may be wrong. CDR1 and CDR2 from the germline V gene are LGHDT and YNNKEL (reference sequence). The CDR3 has 15 amino acids. Written as DNA, the CDR3 is TGTGCCAGCAGCTCCCGGGACAGGGGAAGTAACGAGCAGTACTTC. Translation: CASSSRDRGSNEQYF.

The chain is built from TRBV12-5 and TRBJ2-5; 7 bases match TRBD1. Germline V gene data show CDR1 as LGHNT and CDR2 as FRNRAP. This CDR3 region has 14 residues. The trim removed 6 bases at V and 2 bases at J, leaving 6 bases unmatched. Here the CDR3 DNA reads TGTGCTAGTGGAAACAGGGACAGTCAAGAGACCCAGTACTTC. Its translation: CASGNRDSQETQYF. The whole variable domain, filled in from reference TRBV12-5 and TRBJ2-5, reads DARVTQTPRHKVTEMGQEVTMRCQPILGHNTVFWYRQTMMQGLELLAYFRNRAPLDDSGMPKDRFSAEMPDATLATLKIQPSEPRDSAVYFCASGNRDSQETQYFGPGTRLLVL.

Details on this clonotype: One junction end does not reproduce the germline sequence, and a read error may be involved. The V and J genes are TRBV5-6 and TRBJ1-2; D call uncertain. The length of the CDR3 is 11 residues. CDR1 is SGHDT and CDR2 is YYEEEE in the germline V gene. CDR3 coding DNA: TGTGCCGGCAGCTTGAACTATGGCTACACCTTC. The encoded protein is CAGSLNYGYTF.

The table lists this clonotype with a few counts. This chain connects TRBV28 to TRBJ2-1; TRBD2 aligns across 8 bases. Germline CDR1 MDHEN, CDR2 SYDVKM. J gave up 4 bases and V 5 bases, and 7 bases lay outside the gene matches. CDR3 length: 15 residues. Here the CDR3 DNA reads TGTGCCAGCAGTCGGACTAGCTCCAAGTACAATGAGCAGTTCTTC. It translates to CASSRTSSKYNEQFF.

This clonotype appeared many times. The chain joins TRBV18 to TRBJ2-5; perhaps TRBD2 as D (5 bases). The CDR3 spans 14 residues. V shed 6 bases and J shed 4 bases, with 15 bases lying between them. Germline-derived CDR1 and CDR2 are KGHSH and LQKENI. CDR3 DNA sequence: TGTGCCAGCTCTCCCACGGGGAGTGGAGAGACCCAGTACTTC. Translation gives CASSPTGSGETQYF.

The chain joins TRBV10-3 to TRBJ2-1, with 9 bases identical to TRBD1. This CDR3 comprises 16 residues. V gave up 10 bases and J gave up 10 bases; unmatched junction bases: 20. Germline loops: CDR1 ENHRY, CDR2 SYGVKD. CDR3 sequence (DNA): TGTGCCACCGGTTCCGGTCCGGGACAGGGAAATTTCGAGCAGTTCTTC. This gives the protein CATGSGPGQGNFEQFF.

Only a few counts were recorded for this clonotype. The genes are TRBV5-5 and TRBJ2-1; the match to TRBD2 covers 13 bases. Germline assignment: CDR1 SGHKS and CDR2 YYEKEE (reference sequence). The CDR3 consists of 15 residues. V was clipped by 4 bases and J by 7 bases; unmatched bases: 5. CDR3 in amino acids: CASSHTSGGVNEQFF. The DNA of the CDR3 is TGTGCCAGCAGCCATACTAGCGGGGGGGTAAATGAGCAGTTCTTC.

The chain combines TRBV2 with TRBJ1-5; TRBD1 is a possible D gene (6 bases). The CDR3 length is 16 residues. Germline CDR1 and CDR2: SNHLY and FYNNEI. Deletions cut 6 bases from V and 5 bases from J, with 20 bases between. The CDR3 nucleotides read TGTGCCAGCAGGGCGGGGGCTAAAGCGGGGTATCAGCCCCAGCATTTT. It encodes CASRAGAKAGYQPQHF.

This clonotype turned up a few times. This rearrangement joins TRBV6-5 to TRBJ1-1; D is ambiguous. Germline V gene data show CDR1 as MNHEY and CDR2 as SVGAGI. This CDR3 is built from 13 residues. V was cut by 6 bases and J by 8 bases, with 16 bases left in between. This CDR3 reads CASRLRGGGEAFF. The CDR3 DNA reads as TGTGCCAGCAGACTACGGGGTGGTGGGGAAGCTTTCTTT.

DNA for the CDR3: TGTGCCAGCAGCCAAGTCTGGACACCTGAGTACGAGCAGTACTTC. Protein sequence: CASSQVWTPEYEQYF. The chain combines TRBV3-1 with TRBJ2-4; D is perhaps TRBD1 (5 bases). The J call may not be correct, given that the DNA end is closer to TRBJ2-7. The CDR3 sequence is 15 residues long. The V gene's germline CDR1 is LGHDT and CDR2 YNNKEL (reference sequence).

This clonotype occurred once. The chain couples TRBV5-1 to TRBJ2-4; TRBD2 matches at 8 bases. The CDR3 runs to 15 residues. V lost 4 bases and J lost 13; bases outside the gene matches: 16. Germline CDR1 and CDR2: SGHRS and YFSETQ. CDR3 coding DNA: TGCGCCAGCAGCCCCAGCGGGAGTCTCTACAATGAGCAGTACTTC. Protein sequence: CASSPSGSLYNEQYF.

The V gene is TRBV5-5, the J gene TRBJ2-7; D might be TRBD2 (6 bases). CDR1 and CDR2 (germline): SGHKS, YYEKEE (reference sequence). Trimming shortened V by 4 bases and J by 6 bases, and 14 bases separated the two germline ends. CDR3 size: 13 residues. The CDR3 DNA reads TGTGCCAGCAGCCCCGGGACGGGACTCGAGCAGTACTTC. Amino acids: CASSPGTGLEQYF.

The chain uses TRBV7-2 and TRBJ1-1; 7 bases are a match to TRBD1. From germline, CDR1 is SGHTA and CDR2 FQGNSA. The CDR3 totals 13 residues. Germline trimming cut 4 bases from V and 11 bases from J; bases unmatched to any gene: 10. This CDR3 reads CASSSDRAGDAFF. CDR3 DNA: TGTGCCAGCAGCTCTGACAGGGCTGGGGATGCTTTCTTT.

As regards this clonotype: This clone may be a read error of a much larger clone one base away. The chain uses TRBV3-1 and TRBJ2-1; no reliable D call. There are 12 residues in the CDR3. CDR1 is LGHDT and CDR2 is YNNKEL in the germline V gene (reference sequence). DNA of the CDR3: TGTGTCAGCAGCCAAGTTAAAAATGAGCAGTTCTTC. It is translated as CVSSQVKNEQFF.

In this sample, this clonotype turned up many times. V is TRBV5-6 and J is TRBJ2-1; the D gene could be TRBD1 or TRBD2 (5 bases each). Germline V CDR1 and CDR2: SGHDT, YYEEEE. This CDR3 has 14 amino acids. The V end was cut by 5 bases, the J end by 4 bases, with 13 bases between. The CDR3 region is CASSVGTVYNEQFF. The CDR3 coding sequence is TGTGCCAGCAGTGTTGGGACGGTATACAATGAGCAGTTCTTC.

The V and J genes are TRBV6-5 and TRBJ1-6, with D maybe TRBD1 (6 bases). Germline V gives CDR1 MNHEY, CDR2 SVGAGI. The V and J ends lost 6 bases and 7 bases respectively, with 13 bases between them. The CDR3 is 14 amino acids. This chain's CDR3 is CASRLGQRNSPLHF. CDR3 nucleotides: TGTGCCAGCAGGCTAGGACAGCGCAATTCACCCCTCCACTTT.

This chain links TRBV12-5 with TRBJ2-7; maybe TRBD1 (6 bases). The CDR3 is 17 amino acids. CDR1 and CDR2 from the germline V gene are LGHNT and FRNRAP. Trimming shortened V by 1 base and J by 0 bases, and 16 bases separated the two germline ends. DNA for the CDR3: TGTGCTAGTGGTTTGGCGACGACAGGCGTCAGCTCCTACGAGCAGTACTTC. Translated: CASGLATTGVSSYEQYF.

Only one count was recorded for this clonotype. This chain uses TRBV6-6 with TRBJ1-5; 9 bases are shared with TRBD1. CDR3 length: 15 amino acids. CDR1 is MNHNY and CDR2 is SVGAGI in the germline V gene (reference sequence). Trimming at V came to 7 bases and at J to 11 bases, leaving 15 bases not matched to a gene. The CDR3 sequence: CASTKQGAGESSQHF. CDR3 nucleotide sequence: TGTGCCAGCACAAAACAGGGGGCCGGGGAGTCGTCCCAGCATTTT.

This chain connects TRBV5-1 to TRBJ2-5; D uncertain. Trimming removed 5 bases at V and 1 base at J, with 12 bases between. Germline CDR1 and CDR2: SGHRS and YFSETQ. CDR3 size: 14 residues. CDR3 amino acids: CASSLGYGQETQYF. In DNA form, the CDR3 reads TGCGCCAGCAGTTTAGGGTATGGCCAAGAGACCCAGTACTTC. The variable domain in full, completed from reference TRBV5-1 and TRBJ2-5, reads KAGVTQTPRYLIKTRGQQVTLSCSPISGHRSVSWYQQTPGQGLQFLFEYFSETQRNKGNFPGRFSGRQFSNSRSEMNVSTLELGDSALYLCASSLGYGQETQYFGPGTRLLVL.

With respect to this clonotype: One end of the junction varies from germline; a read error may be responsible. The CDR3 loop reads CACSLVGDTQYF. CDR3 in DNA: TGCGCCTGCAGCTTGGTGGGGGATACGCAGTATTTT. The chain couples TRBV5-1 to TRBJ2-3; D is undetermined. CDR3 size: 12 residues. Germline V gene lookup returns CDR1 SGHRS and CDR2 YFSETQ.

The sample holds many counts of this clonotype. The rearrangement uses TRBV29-1 and TRBJ1-2; D might be TRBD1 (5 bases). The CDR3 loop spans 12 amino acids. Trimming took 6 bases from V and 5 from J, leaving 13 bases between them. Per germline, CDR1 SQVTM and CDR2 ANQGSEA. The CDR3 nucleotides read TGCAGCGTACGAAATAGGGGATATGGCTACACCTTC. Residues: CSVRNRGYGYTF.